A selection of T cell receptor beta chains follows, all from one sample in a study of blood T cells in healthy people across ages. TCRdb reprocessed the 5' RACE reads via MiXCR and lists one record per CDR3 protein. The sample lists under 1,100,000 distinct CDR3 sequences; 25% were seen once. The data also belong to a second study, concerning T cells of mothers and their children.

Sequencing was carried out using blood. Receptors originate from a girl under 10 years old in good health. Both conserved end residues are part of each CDR3. Fields, in order: V gene, clone size, J gene, D gene, CDR3 protein, CDR3 DNA. D genes are given only for firm matches. Not every row has a clone size; where given, it reads once, few, many or a size class.

TRBV3-1	few	TRBJ2-4	.	CASSQASGVRYF	TGTGCCAGCAGCCAAGCGTCGGGGGTACGGTACTTC
TRBV12-3/TRBV12-4	.	TRBJ2-5	TRBD1	CASSSSGTAQETQYF	TGTGCCAGCAGTTCCTCCGGGACAGCTCAAGAGACCCAGTACTTC
TRBV7-2	few	TRBJ2-7	.	CASRGGGAPYEQYF	TGTGCCAGCAGGGGGGGGGGCGCCCCCTACGAGCAGTACTTC
TRBV29-1	few	TRBJ1-5	.	CSVVLENNQPQHF	TGCAGCGTTGTCCTGGAGAACAATCAGCCCCAGCATTTT
TRBV4-3	.	TRBJ2-3	.	CASSQGPGSTDTQYF	TGCGCCAGCAGCCAAGGCCCGGGTAGCACAGATACGCAGTATTTT
TRBV5-1	few	TRBJ1-1	.	CASSLDPTRTEAFF	TGCGCCAGCAGCTTGGATCCTACTAGGACTGAAGCTTTCTTT
TRBV7-9	many	TRBJ2-7	TRBD2	CASSLAASYEQYF	TGTGCCAGCAGCCTAGCGGCCTCCTACGAGCAGTACTTC
TRBV5-6	few	TRBJ2-3	TRBD1	CASSPLTGAGGPDTQYF	TGTGCCAGCAGCCCCCTCACCGGGGCAGGGGGACCAGATACGCAGTATTTT
TRBV5-1	few	TRBJ2-1	TRBD1	CASSSSGTATYNEQFF	TGCGCCAGCAGCTCCTCCGGGACAGCGACCTACAATGAGCAGTTCTTC
TRBV10-1	.	TRBJ1-1	.	CASSESLGAGTEAFF	TGCGCCAGCAGTGAGTCCCTGGGAGCGGGGACTGAAGCTTTCTTT
TRBV20-1	.	TRBJ2-3	TRBD2	CSASPTSGVPIGTDTQYF	TGCAGTGCTAGCCCGACTAGCGGGGTACCTATAGGGACAGATACGCAGTATTTT
TRBV20-1	.	TRBJ2-1	.	CSADPHSGAYNEQFF	TGCAGTGCCGATCCCCATAGCGGCGCCTACAATGAGCAGTTCTTC
TRBV10-2	many	TRBJ2-7	.	CASSDRGGIRDEQYF	TGCGCCAGCAGTGACCGAGGGGGGATCAGGGACGAGCAGTACTTC
TRBV20-1	.	TRBJ1-5	.	CSAKGGNQPQHF	TGCAGTGCCAAGGGGGGCAATCAGCCCCAGCATTTT
TRBV29-1	few	TRBJ2-1	TRBD1	CSAIGTGGYNEQFF	TGCAGCGCAATTGGGACAGGGGGATACAATGAGCAGTTCTTC
TRBV27	.	TRBJ2-4	.	CASSPIGGASGQYF	TGTGCCAGCAGCCCCATCGGGGGCGCCTCAGGACAGTACTTC
TRBV7-9	once	TRBJ1-1	.	CASSPVQGSNTEAFF	TGTGCCAGCAGCCCAGTACAGGGCTCTAACACTGAAGCTTTCTTT
TRBV29-1	.	TRBJ2-5	.	CSVGRQETQYF	TGCAGCGTTGGACGCCAAGAGACCCAGTACTTC
TRBV20-1	few	TRBJ2-3	.	CSARDEAQTDWFTDTQYF	TGCAGTGCTAGAGATGAGGCACAGACCGACTGGTTCACAGATACGCAGTATTTT
TRBV27	.	TRBJ2-7	.	CASSPNPTGTYEQYF	TGTGCCAGCAGTCCGAACCCGACTGGCACCTACGAGCAGTACTTC
TRBV29-1	.	TRBJ2-1	.	CSDQGGVSEQFF	TGCAGCGACCAAGGGGGTGTGAGTGAGCAGTTCTTC
TRBV28	.	TRBJ2-7	TRBD2	CASSLGGTSSSYEQYF	TGTGCCAGCAGCCTAGGTGGGACTAGCAGCTCCTACGAGCAGTACTTC
TRBV7-3	.	TRBJ2-3	.	CASSLIFSDTQYF	TGTGCCAGCAGCTTAATATTCTCAGATACGCAGTATTTT
TRBV6-1	.	TRBJ2-7	.	CASSADARSYEQYF	TGTGCCAGCAGTGCGGACGCCAGATCCTACGAGCAGTACTTC
TRBV4-1	.	TRBJ1-5	.	CASSQEPSAMSPQHF	TGCGCCAGCAGCCAAGAGCCTTCGGCTATGAGTCCCCAGCATTTT
TRBV7-2	few	TRBJ2-5	.	CASSLIGTLMFF	TGTGCCAGCAGCTTAATCGGAACATTAATGTTCTTC
TRBV29-1	few	TRBJ1-1	TRBD1	CSVVLWDRGEAFF	TGCAGCGTTGTTTTGTGGGACAGGGGAGAAGCTTTCTTT
TRBV12-3/TRBV12-4	.	TRBJ2-1	TRBD2	CASSSGGALNEQFF	TGTGCCAGCAGCAGCGGGGGGGCTTTGAATGAGCAGTTCTTC
TRBV18	.	TRBJ2-6	.	CASLASGANVLTF	TGTGCCAGCTTAGCCTCTGGGGCCAACGTCCTGACTTTC
TRBV12-5	few	TRBJ1-1	TRBD1	CASGLAQGAPGTEAFF	TGTGCTAGTGGTTTGGCGCAGGGGGCGCCGGGTACTGAAGCTTTCTTT
TRBV28	.	TRBJ2-7	TRBD1	CASYGQGLSFWQYF	TGTGCCAGCTACGGACAGGGTTTATCTTTTTGGCAGTACTTC
TRBV14	.	TRBJ2-1	.	CASSQERLEGILDNEQFF	TGTGCCAGCAGCCAAGAAAGGCTGGAGGGTATCCTCGACAATGAGCAGTTCTTC
TRBV27	.	TRBJ2-3	.	CASSLNGLSDTQYF	TGTGCCAGCAGTCTAAACGGGTTGAGTGATACGCAGTATTTT
TRBV15	.	TRBJ2-3	.	CATSRPPLDTQYF	TGTGCCACCAGCAGACCCCCCTTAGATACGCAGTATTTT
TRBV27	few	TRBJ2-7	TRBD2	CASSSGLAGAIYEQYF	TGTGCCAGCAGTTCCGGACTAGCGGGAGCCATATACGAGCAGTACTTC
TRBV5-6	.	TRBJ2-5	TRBD2	CASSLGTSGVGETQYF	TGTGCCAGCAGCTTGGGGACTAGCGGGGTAGGCGAGACCCAGTACTTC
TRBV4-1	.	TRBJ2-7	.	CASSQGGQTLYEQYF	TGCGCCAGCAGCCAAGGCGGTCAGACACTTTACGAGCAGTACTTC
TRBV12-5	.	TRBJ2-1	.	CASGWGVENRTTYNEQFF	TGTGCTAGTGGTTGGGGAGTCGAAAACAGGACTACCTACAATGAGCAGTTCTTC
TRBV29-1	.	TRBJ1-2	.	CSVEISPTRNGYTF	TGCAGCGTTGAAATCTCCCCGACCCGGAATGGCTACACCTTC
TRBV27	few	TRBJ1-2	.	CASSSRLTAPNYGYTF	TGTGCCAGCAGTTCCAGACTGACAGCCCCCAACTATGGCTACACCTTC
TRBV7-8	few	TRBJ2-7	.	CASSTYRASYEQYF	TGTGCCAGCAGCACATACAGGGCTTCCTACGAGCAGTACTTC
TRBV6-1	.	TRBJ1-4	TRBD1	CASSDQGQPNEELFF	TGTGCCAGCAGTGATCAGGGACAGCCTAATGAGGAACTGTTTTTT
TRBV6-5	.	TRBJ2-1	.	CASRSPLAVSYNEQFF	TGTGCCAGCAGATCCCCGTTGGCTGTATCCTACAATGAGCAGTTCTTC
TRBV5-8	.	TRBJ1-3	.	CVSSLLWSALSGNTIYF	TGTGTCAGCAGCTTGTTATGGTCGGCACTCTCTGGAAACACCATATATTTT
TRBV7-2	many	TRBJ2-1	.	CASSFTGGNNEQFF	TGTGCCAGCAGCTTTACTGGCGGCAACAATGAGCAGTTCTTC
TRBV28	few	TRBJ2-1	.	CATRSGRLSYNEQFF	TGTGCCACCCGTTCCGGGAGACTCTCTTACAATGAGCAGTTCTTC